Detailed here is one T cell receptor beta chain. The entry originates in a study of beta chain features in type 1 diabetes. Reverse transcribing all isolated RNA meant expressed TCRB transcripts were sequenced. Assay: immunoSEQ multiplex PCR; the TCRdb copy retains only in-frame clones and omits some. The sample shows roughly 330,000 clones, approximately 11% of them seen only once. This CDR3 comprises 15 residues. After removal of 5 bases from V and 4 bases from J, the junction contained 4 bases not matched to a gene. Germline CDR1 reads SQVTM; CDR2 reads ANQGSEA. The TCR comes from a young woman in good health. Input material: naive CD4+ T cells from blood. This chain uses TRBV29-1 with TRBJ2-1; 14 bases are shared with TRBD2. The CDR3 reads CSVSGLAGEYNEQFF. The DNA for the CDR3 is TGCAGCGTTTCGGGACTAGCGGGAGAGTACAATGAGCAGTTCTTC.